A single sample gave rise to the 12 T cell receptor beta chains below, sequenced in a study of blood T cells in healthy people across ages. A second roughly 6 to 12 cycle PCR used barcoded and J-beta primers. TCRdb fed the 5' RACE reads into MiXCR, producing one record per CDR3 protein. The table records 1.2 million to 1.5 million distinct CDR3 sequences, approximately 40% of them present only once. The material sequenced was blood. All receptors come from a woman aged 18-35 years in good health.

The chain has TRBV5-1 and TRBJ2-7; D is possibly TRBD2 (5 bases). The CDR3 has 14 amino acids. The germline V gene has CDR1 SGHRS and CDR2 YFSETQ. The germline V and J ends were trimmed by 2 bases and 5 bases, with 14 bases remaining between them. The CDR3 region has the DNA TGCGCCAGCAGCTTCCGTTTGGAACTAGACGAGCAGTACTTC. Its translation: CASSFRLELDEQYF.

The chain employs TRBV20-1 and TRBJ2-1; tentatively, D is TRBD1 or TRBD2 (5 bases each). The CDR3 sequence is 15 residues long. The germline V gene has CDR1 DFQATT and CDR2 SNEGSKA (reference sequence). V gave up 2 bases and J gave up 3 bases, with 14 bases separating them. The CDR3 DNA is TGCAGTGCTAGAAACAGGTTGGGGGACTACAATGAGCAGTTCTTC. Amino acid sequence: CSARNRLGDYNEQFF.

This rearrangement joins TRBV2 to TRBJ2-3; a possible D gene is TRBD1 (6 bases). Germline V gene data show CDR1 as SNHLY and CDR2 as FYNNEI. Trimming cost V 6 bases and J 1 base, with 11 bases left between them. CDR3 length: 14 amino acids. For the CDR3, the DNA is TGTGCCAGCAGAGCCAACAGGGGCACAGATACGCAGTATTTT. This encodes CASRANRGTDTQYF. Supplemented by reference TRBV2 and TRBJ2-3, the full variable domain reads EPEVTQTPSHQVTQMGQEVILRCVPISNHLYFYWYRQILGQKVEFLVSFYNNEISEKSEIFDDQFSVERPDGSNFTLKIRSTKLEDSAMYFCASRANRGTDTQYFGPGTRLTVL.

This clonotype was seen more than once but under ten times. The chain recombines TRBV6-6 with TRBJ1-2; 7 positions match TRBD1. This CDR3 spans 13 amino acids. Germline-derived CDR1 and CDR2 are MNHNY and SVGAGI (reference sequence). Trimming at V came to 8 bases and at J to 7 bases, leaving 10 bases not matched to a gene. The CDR3 DNA reads TGTGCCAGCCGATTTCCAGGGGGTAGTGGCTACACCTTC. This encodes CASRFPGGSGYTF.

This rearrangement joins TRBV12-3 or TRBV12-4 to TRBJ2-3; TRBD1 matches 8 bases. This CDR3 has 16 amino acids. Trimming at V came to 8 bases and at J to 11 bases, leaving 21 bases not matched to a gene. CDR3 sequence reads: CASDARRTGRTDVQYF. CDR3 bases: TGTGCCAGCGATGCGCGTAGGACAGGGAGAACAGATGTGCAGTATTTT.

This clonotype was seen only a few times. The CDR3 reads CASSSVLGGYTF. For the CDR3, the DNA is TGTGCCAGCAGCTCCGTCTTAGGGGGCTACACCTTC. The chain is built from TRBV7-9 and TRBJ1-2; the D is unclear. CDR1 and CDR2 from the germline V gene are SEHNR and FQNEAQ (reference sequence). V gave up 4 bases and J gave up 8 bases, with 11 bases separating them. The CDR3 consists of 12 residues.

This rearrangement joins TRBV2 to TRBJ2-7; 14 bases align to TRBD2. The J call is doubtful: the DNA matches TRBJ2-5 better. The CDR3 has 15 amino acids. The germline gives CDR1 SNHLY, CDR2 FYNNEI. CDR3 amino acids: CASKTSGGASETQYF. CDR3 bases: TGTGCCAGCAAGACTAGCGGGGGGGCATCGGAGACCCAGTACTTC.

The rearrangement links TRBV9 to TRBJ1-1, with 7 positions matching TRBD1. In germline, CDR1 is SGDLS, CDR2 YYNGEE. Unmatched junction bases numbered 2, after V lost 0 bases and J lost 0 bases. CDR3 length: 15 residues. The CDR3 DNA is TGTGCCAGCAGCGTAGGGGGACAGTTGAACACTGAAGCTTTCTTT. Residues: CASSVGGQLNTEAFF.

This clonotype has more than one count but fewer than ten. This chain uses TRBV6-5 with TRBJ2-1; 8 bases fit TRBD2. The germline V gene encodes CDR1 MNHEY and CDR2 SVGAGI. The CDR3 contains 17 residues. V lost 0 bases, J lost 3 bases, and 7 bases stayed unmatched. The CDR3 nucleotides read TGTGCCAGCAGTTACTCCCCTCAGCGGGAGATCTACAATGAGCAGTTCTTC. Its protein product is CASSYSPQREIYNEQFF.

To note about this clonotype: Given a much more abundant clone one base away, this may be a read error. This CDR3 reads CASSPRDKETQYF. CDR3 DNA sequence: TGTGCCAGCAGTCCTCGGGATAAAGAGACCCAGTACTTC. This chain connects TRBV27 to TRBJ2-4, with D tentatively TRBD2 (5 bases). The closer fit of TRBJ2-5 to the DNA end suggests the J call may be wrong. This CDR3 comprises 13 residues. Per germline, CDR1 MNHEY and CDR2 SMNVEV (reference sequence).

This sequence joins TRBV2 and TRBJ2-5, with D uncertain. V lost 9 bases, J lost 5 bases, and 16 bases lay in between. This CDR3 spans 13 amino acids. Germline V gene data show CDR1 as SNHLY and CDR2 as FYNNEI. CDR3: CASRAPATETQYF. The CDR3 bases are TGTGCCAGTAGGGCCCCGGCAACGGAGACCCAGTACTTC. Drawing the rest from reference TRBV2 and TRBJ2-5, the complete variable domain is EPEVTQTPSHQVTQMGQEVILRCVPISNHLYFYWYRQILGQKVEFLVSFYNNEISEKSEIFDDQFSVERPDGSNFTLKIRSTKLEDSAMYFCASRAPATETQYFGPGTRLLVL.

Only a few counts were recorded for this clonotype. With a much larger clone just one base away, this may be a read error. The chain has TRBV20-1 and TRBJ2-7; 10 bases line up with TRBD2. The V and J ends lost 5 bases and 7 bases, in that order; junction bases with no gene match: 23. Per germline, CDR1 DFQATT and CDR2 SNEGSKA (reference sequence). This CDR3 spans 18 amino acids. The CDR3 DNA sequence: TGCAGTGCTCCCTCCCCCGCTAGCGGGAGAAGGTCCTACAATGAGCAGTACTTC. It is translated as CSAPSPASGRRSYNEQYF.